This TCR beta chain is drawn from a study of blood T cell repertoires in COVID-19. Study-level information: Both acute and convalescent COVID-19 samples were obtained from the United States, Italy and Spain.

In the authors' methods: Nucleated cell number was recorded as an estimate derived from reference gene primer amplification. The method was immunoSEQ multiplex PCR; TCRdb's version includes in-frame clones alone and lacks a portion of them. Clone size and V and J calls were adopted from that table, with D and trimming inferred from the DNA. Among about 320,000 clones listed, around 92% were seen once. The CDR3 runs to 14 residues. The germline V gene has CDR1 SGHAT and CDR2 FQNNGV. The V end was cut by 1 base, the J end by 10 bases, with 16 bases between. The V gene is TRBV11-2, the J gene TRBJ1-1; D ambiguous. Material: peripheral blood. The TCR originated in a man aged 18 to 30 who had recovered from COVID-19. CDR3 residues: CASSLVSGFYAAFF. CDR3 coding DNA: TGTGCCAGCAGCTTAGTTTCAGGCTTCTATGCAGCTTTCTTT. Filled out from reference TRBV11-2 and TRBJ1-1, the complete variable domain reads EAGVAQSPRYKIIEKRQSVAFWCNPISGHATLYWYQQILGQGPKLLIQFQNNGVVDDSQLPKDRFSAERLKGVDSTLKIQPAKLEDSAVYLCASSLVSGFYAAFFGQGTRLTVV.